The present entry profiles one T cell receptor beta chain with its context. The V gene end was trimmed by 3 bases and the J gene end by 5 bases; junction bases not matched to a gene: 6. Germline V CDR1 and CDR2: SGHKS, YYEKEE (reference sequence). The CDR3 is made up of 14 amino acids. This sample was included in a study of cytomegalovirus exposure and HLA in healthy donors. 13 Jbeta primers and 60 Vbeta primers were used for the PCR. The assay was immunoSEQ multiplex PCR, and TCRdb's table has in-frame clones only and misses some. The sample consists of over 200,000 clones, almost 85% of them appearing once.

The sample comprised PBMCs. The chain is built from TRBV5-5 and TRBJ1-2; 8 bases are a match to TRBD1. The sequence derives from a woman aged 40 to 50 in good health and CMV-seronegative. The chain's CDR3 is CASSSGGAPYGYTF. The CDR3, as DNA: TGTGCCAGCAGCTCAGGGGGCGCGCCTTATGGCTACACCTTC.